These 27 T cell receptor beta chains came from one sample sequenced in a study of T-cell memory formation after mild COVID-19. TCRdb re-called the 5' RACE reads with MiXCR, one entry per CDR3 protein. Of 300,000 to 350,000 distinct CDR3 sequences in the sample, roughly 13% were seen once. Sequencing was carried out using PBMCs or a T cell subset sorted from them (not recorded which). These receptors all stem from a young man who had mild COVID-19 (a few samples of this study predate the infection). Cell type and time point are not known.

This clonotype was picked up many times. This chain connects TRBV5-1 to TRBJ2-3; D is uncertain. The germline V gene encodes CDR1 SGHRS and CDR2 YFSETQ. Trimming left V 5 bases short and J 6 bases short, with 7 bases between. The CDR3 spans 11 residues. This CDR3 is CASRDGDTQYF. The CDR3 coding sequence is TGCGCCAGCAGGGACGGCGATACGCAGTATTTT.

The CDR3, as DNA: TGTGCCACCAGTGACGCCCGGACGGGGAGCTCTGGAAACACCATATATTTT. Translating gives CATSDARTGSSGNTIYF. The genes are TRBV24-1 and TRBJ1-3; D ambiguous. Germline CDR1 and CDR2: KGHDR and SFDVKD. V was cut by 4 bases and J by 0 bases, with 15 bases left in between. The CDR3 loop spans 17 amino acids.

This clonotype was counted between two and nine times. V is TRBV10-3 and J is TRBJ2-7; D is possibly TRBD1 (6 bases). Trimming removed 3 bases at V and 0 bases at J, with 9 bases between. This CDR3 is built from 14 residues. Germline CDR1 is ENHRY and CDR2 is SYGVKD. In nucleotides, the CDR3 is TGTGCCATCAGTGAAAGGGGGAGCTCCTACGAGCAGTACTTC. As protein: CAISERGSSYEQYF.

V gene TRBV7-3 combines with J gene TRBJ2-2; TRBD1 is a possible D gene (6 bases). CDR3 size: 15 residues. Germline V lookup: CDR1 SGHTA, CDR2 FQGTGA. Trimming removed 5 bases at V and 0 bases at J, with 10 bases between. The CDR3: CASSPDSSNTGELFF. CDR3 in DNA: TGTGCCAGCAGCCCGGACAGCTCGAACACCGGGGAGCTGTTTTTT. Full variable domain (missing parts from reference TRBV7-3 and TRBJ2-2): GAGVSQTPSNKVTEKGKYVELRCDPISGHTALYWYRQSLGQGPEFLIYFQGTGAADDSGLPNDRFFAVRPEGSVSTLKIQRTERGDSAVYLCASSPDSSNTGELFFGEGSRLTVL.

This clonotype was detected a few times. For the CDR3, the DNA is TGTGCCAGCAGCTTAACCACGGGCGGTGAAGCTTTCTTT. Translated, it gives CASSLTTGGEAFF. The rearrangement uses TRBV7-3 and TRBJ1-1; D is unclear. The V end lost 0 bases, the J end lost 7 bases, and 9 bases lay between the germline ends. Germline V lookup: CDR1 SGHTA, CDR2 FQGTGA. CDR3 length equals 13 residues.

This clonotype occurred a few times. The V call is TRBV5-1, the J call TRBJ2-6, with a tentative D call TRBD2 (6 bases). This CDR3 spans 16 amino acids. V lost 0 bases to trimming and J lost 2 bases, with 9 bases between them. Germline V gene lookup returns CDR1 SGHRS and CDR2 YFSETQ. CDR3: CASSLAPGAGANVLTF. In nucleotides, the CDR3 is TGCGCCAGCAGCTTGGCTCCGGGGGCTGGGGCCAACGTCCTGACTTTC.

The V gene is TRBV10-3, the J gene TRBJ1-3; possibly TRBD1 for D (5 bases). Trimming removed 8 bases at V and 0 bases at J, with 5 bases between. The V gene's germline CDR1 is ENHRY and CDR2 SYGVKD. This CDR3 spans 12 amino acids. This chain's CDR3 is CAIGGSGNTIYF. The CDR3 nucleotides are TGTGCCATCGGGGGCTCTGGAAACACCATATATTTT.

The chain uses TRBV20-1 and TRBJ1-1, with D perhaps TRBD1 (5 bases). The CDR3 extends over 12 amino acids. From germline, CDR1 is DFQATT and CDR2 SNEGSKA (reference sequence). V lost 2 bases and J 5 bases, leaving 9 bases between the germline ends. The CDR3 region has the DNA TGCAGTGCTAGATCAGGGATAACTGAAGCTTTCTTT. It specifies CSARSGITEAFF.

The V and J genes are TRBV20-1 and TRBJ2-3; TRBD1 matches at 7 bases. This CDR3 contains 14 residues. The junction had 6 bases not matched to a gene; V was cut back by 2 bases and J by 4 bases. CDR1 is DFQATT, CDR2 SNEGSKA, per germline (reference sequence). The CDR3 is CSARPSTGSDTQYF. The CDR3 region has the DNA TGCAGTGCTAGACCTTCGACAGGGTCAGATACGCAGTATTTT.

This clonotype was counted at least ten times. The CDR3 nucleotides read TGCAGCGTGGAGGGGAGCACAGATACGCAGTATTTT. It translates to CSVEGSTDTQYF. The chain links TRBV29-1 to TRBJ2-3, with a tentative D call TRBD2 (6 bases). Germline assignment: CDR1 SQVTM and CDR2 ANQGSEA. The V end was cut by 6 bases, the J end by 0 bases, with 7 bases between. The CDR3 runs 12 residues.

The chain recombines TRBV7-8 with TRBJ1-6, with no clear D. The V gene's germline CDR1 is SGHVS and CDR2 FQNEAQ. Between the trimmed V and J ends, which lost 3 bases and 8 bases, there was a span of 11 bases. This CDR3 spans 14 amino acids. Here the CDR3 DNA reads TGTGCCAGCAGCTTTTCCCTGTTAGATTCACCCCTCCACTTT. It translates to CASSFSLLDSPLHF.

This clonotype was seen only a few times. CDR3 DNA: TGCAGTGCTAGTCGGGGGGCATACAATGAGCAGTTCTTC. Translated, it gives CSASRGAYNEQFF. The chain couples TRBV20-1 to TRBJ2-1; maybe TRBD2 (7 bases). The germline CDR1 and CDR2 sequences are DFQATT and SNEGSKA (reference sequence). Deletions cut 3 bases from V and 4 bases from J, with 10 bases between. This CDR3 spans 13 amino acids.

This clonotype was picked up many times. The V gene is TRBV20-1, the J gene TRBJ1-4, with 7 nucleotides matching TRBD1. Germline CDR1 and CDR2: DFQATT and SNEGSKA (reference sequence). J was trimmed by 7 bases and V by 6 bases; bases with no gene match: 8. This CDR3 has 13 amino acids. The CDR3 region has the DNA TGCAGTGCCACAGGGGAATGGGGTGAAAAACTGTTTTTT. Amino acids: CSATGEWGEKLFF.

The J gene is TRBJ1-1, the V gene TRBV10-1, with a weak D call TRBD1 (6 bases). V lost 7 bases and J 0 bases, leaving 15 bases between the germline ends. Looked up from germline, CDR1 is WNHNN and CDR2 is SYGVQD (reference sequence). This CDR3 is built from 15 residues. The CDR3 spells CASNGQIPMNTEAFF. CDR3 coding DNA: TGCGCCAGCAACGGACAGATTCCGATGAACACTGAAGCTTTCTTT.

V is TRBV7-6 and J is TRBJ2-7; D gene uncertain. CDR1 SGHVS and CDR2 FNYEAQ come from the germline V gene. The CDR3 sequence is 13 residues long. The V end lost 0 bases, the J end lost 6 bases, and 9 bases lay between the germline ends. The CDR3 region is CASSLALPGEQYF. CDR3 bases: TGTGCCAGCAGCTTAGCGCTTCCGGGCGAGCAGTACTTC.

This clonotype showed up many times. This chain joins TRBV11-1 and TRBJ2-7, with D perhaps matching TRBD2 (5 bases). Germline V gene sequence: CDR1 SGHAT, CDR2 FQDESV (reference sequence). With 5 bases removed from V and 2 bases from J, the gap between germline ends came to 10 bases. The CDR3 loop spans 13 amino acids. The chain's CDR3 is CASSRSGTYEQYF. Here the CDR3 DNA reads TGTGCCAGCAGCAGGTCCGGGACCTACGAGCAGTACTTC.

This chain uses TRBV20-1 with TRBJ1-2; 8 bases match TRBD1. Germline V CDR1 and CDR2: DFQATT, SNEGSKA (reference sequence). CDR3 length: 14 amino acids. Losses at the gene ends were 3 bases for V and 8 bases for J; bases not matched to a gene: 11. The CDR3 sequence is CSASTQGASGGYTF. DNA for the CDR3: TGCAGTGCTAGCACCCAGGGGGCAAGTGGGGGCTACACCTTC.

V is TRBV30 and J is TRBJ1-6; D is unclear. This CDR3 contains 15 residues. Deletions cut 8 bases from V and 0 bases from J, with 14 bases between. In germline, CDR1 is GTSNPN, CDR2 SVGIG (reference sequence). CDR3 nucleotides: TGTGCCGGCGGGAACCGACGCTCCTATAATTCACCCCTCCACTTT. Protein: CAGGNRRSYNSPLHF.

The chain couples TRBV24-1 to TRBJ2-5; 7 positions agree with TRBD1. J was trimmed by 0 bases and V by 5 bases; bases with no gene match: 5. Looked up from germline, CDR1 is KGHDR and CDR2 is SFDVKD. The CDR3 spans 15 residues. The CDR3 is CATSANTGDQETQYF. The CDR3 coding sequence is TGTGCCACCAGTGCAAATACAGGGGACCAAGAGACCCAGTACTTC.

This chain connects TRBV7-9 to TRBJ1-4; tentatively, D is TRBD1 (6 bases). V gave up 5 bases and J gave up 4 bases, with 17 bases separating them. CDR1 and CDR2 (germline): SEHNR, FQNEAQ (reference sequence). The CDR3 is 16 amino acids. The CDR3 DNA reads TGTGCCAGCAGCCTATCACCGGACAGACTTAATGAAAAACTGTTTTTT. Protein: CASSLSPDRLNEKLFF.

This clonotype was counted a few times. This chain connects TRBV11-1 to TRBJ2-3, with 13 positions matching TRBD2. Germline loops: CDR1 SGHAT, CDR2 FQDESV (reference sequence). CDR3 size: 18 residues. The V and J ends lost 3 bases and 0 bases, in that order; junction bases with no gene match: 6. The CDR3 DNA is TGTGCCAGCAGCTTTGGACTAGCGGGGGCCTCTAGCACAGATACGCAGTATTTT. It encodes CASSFGLAGASSTDTQYF.

This clonotype showed up just a few times. The chain uses TRBV6-5 and TRBJ2-3, with no clear D. This CDR3 comprises 13 residues. Germline V gene lookup returns CDR1 MNHEY and CDR2 SVGAGI. V was cut by 0 bases and J by 6 bases, with 7 bases left in between. The CDR3 DNA is TGTGCCAGCAGTTACTCGCGATTGGATACGCAGTATTTT. Amino acid sequence: CASSYSRLDTQYF.

The chain employs TRBV6-6 and TRBJ2-7; D gene unclear. Germline lookup yields CDR1 MNHNY and CDR2 SVGAGI (reference sequence). CDR3 length equals 12 residues. Trimming left V 4 bases short and J 4 bases short, with 8 bases between. For the CDR3, the DNA is TGTGCCAGCAGTTCCGCCCGGTACGAGCAGTACTTC. Its protein is CASSSARYEQYF.

This clonotype was observed a few times. The chain uses TRBV2 and TRBJ2-3, with TRBD1 identical over 12 bases. The CDR3 sequence is 12 residues long. Germline CDR1 and CDR2: SNHLY and FYNNEI. V gave up 9 bases and J gave up 10 bases; unmatched junction bases: 5. CDR3 amino acids: CARGQGASSQYF. CDR3 DNA sequence: TGTGCCAGGGGACAGGGGGCGAGTTCGCAGTATTTT. Combining the CDR3 with reference TRBV2 and TRBJ2-3 gives the whole variable domain EPEVTQTPSHQVTQMGQEVILRCVPISNHLYFYWYRQILGQKVEFLVSFYNNEISEKSEIFDDQFSVERPDGSNFTLKIRSTKLEDSAMYFCARGQGASSQYFGPGTRLTVL.

This clonotype came up many times. This rearrangement joins TRBV12-3 or TRBV12-4 to TRBJ2-3, with unresolved D. This CDR3 has 15 residues. Trimming pared 4 bases from V and 2 bases from J, leaving 13 bases between. The CDR3 spells CASSSTPLPTDTQYF. The CDR3 region has the DNA TGTGCCAGCAGTTCCACTCCGCTACCCACAGATACGCAGTATTTT.

This clonotype was counted many times. The chain recombines TRBV5-1 with TRBJ2-1; TRBD2 agrees at 12 bases. The CDR3 has 16 amino acids. The germline CDR1 and CDR2 sequences are SGHRS and YFSETQ. The V and J ends lost 4 bases and 8 bases, in that order; junction bases with no gene match: 10. The CDR3 coding sequence is TGCGCCAGCAGCGTGACTAGCGGGGGCATGGGGCATGAGCAGTTCTTC. Its translation: CASSVTSGGMGHEQFF. The complete variable domain, with remaining parts taken from reference TRBV5-1 and TRBJ2-1, reads KAGVTQTPRYLIKTRGQQVTLSCSPISGHRSVSWYQQTPGQGLQFLFEYFSETQRNKGNFPGRFSGRQFSNSRSEMNVSTLELGDSALYLCASSVTSGGMGHEQFFGPGTRLTVL.

This clonotype was seen more than once but under ten times. The J gene is TRBJ1-1, the V gene TRBV5-1, with TRBD1 matching over 8 bases. V shed 3 bases, J shed 1 base, and the junction held 5 bases outside the gene matches. CDR3 length: 15 amino acids. Germline-derived CDR1 and CDR2 are SGHRS and YFSETQ. The CDR3 loop is CASSYGQGGNTEAFF. The CDR3 DNA is TGCGCCAGCAGCTATGGACAGGGCGGGAACACTGAAGCTTTCTTT.